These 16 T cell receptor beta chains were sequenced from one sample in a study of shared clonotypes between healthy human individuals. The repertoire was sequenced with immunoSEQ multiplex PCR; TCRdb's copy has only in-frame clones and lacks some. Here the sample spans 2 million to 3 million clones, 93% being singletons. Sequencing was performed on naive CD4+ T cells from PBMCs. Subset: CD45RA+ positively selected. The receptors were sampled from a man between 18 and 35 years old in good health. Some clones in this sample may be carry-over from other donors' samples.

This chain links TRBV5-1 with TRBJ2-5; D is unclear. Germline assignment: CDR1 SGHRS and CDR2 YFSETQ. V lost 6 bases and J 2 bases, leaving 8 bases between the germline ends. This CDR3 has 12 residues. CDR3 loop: CASKGPQETQYF. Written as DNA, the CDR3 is TGCGCCAGCAAAGGACCTCAAGAGACCCAGTACTTC.

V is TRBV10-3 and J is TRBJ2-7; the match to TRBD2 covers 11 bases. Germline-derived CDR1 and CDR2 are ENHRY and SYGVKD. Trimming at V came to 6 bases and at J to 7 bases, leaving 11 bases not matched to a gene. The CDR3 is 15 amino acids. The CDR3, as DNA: TGTGCCATCAGCTCCCCCCTAGCGGGAGGAGGTGAGCAGTACTTC. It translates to CAISSPLAGGGEQYF.

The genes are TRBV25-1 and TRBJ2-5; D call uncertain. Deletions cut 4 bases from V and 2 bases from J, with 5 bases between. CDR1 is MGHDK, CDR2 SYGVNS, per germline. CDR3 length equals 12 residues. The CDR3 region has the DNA TGTGCCAGCAGTGTACCGCAAGAGACCCAGTACTTC. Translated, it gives CASSVPQETQYF. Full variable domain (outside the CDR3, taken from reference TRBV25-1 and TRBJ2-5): EADIYQTPRYLVIGTGKKITLECSQTMGHDKMYWYQQDPGMELHLIHYSYGVNSTEKGDLSSESTVSRIRTEHFPLTLESARPSHTSQYLCASSVPQETQYFGPGTRLLVL.

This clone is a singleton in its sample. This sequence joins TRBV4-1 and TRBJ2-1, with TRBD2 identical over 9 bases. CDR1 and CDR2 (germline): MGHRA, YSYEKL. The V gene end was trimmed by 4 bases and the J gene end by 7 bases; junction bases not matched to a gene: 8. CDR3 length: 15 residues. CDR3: CASSPLGGRDNEQFF. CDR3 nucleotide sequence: TGCGCCAGCAGCCCCTTGGGCGGGAGGGATAATGAGCAGTTCTTC.

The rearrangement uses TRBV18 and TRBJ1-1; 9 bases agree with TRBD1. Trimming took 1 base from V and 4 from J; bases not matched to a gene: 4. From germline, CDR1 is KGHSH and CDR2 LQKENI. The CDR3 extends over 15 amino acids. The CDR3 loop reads CASSPQTGGTTEAFF. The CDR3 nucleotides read TGTGCCAGCTCACCACAGACAGGGGGGACCACTGAAGCTTTCTTT.

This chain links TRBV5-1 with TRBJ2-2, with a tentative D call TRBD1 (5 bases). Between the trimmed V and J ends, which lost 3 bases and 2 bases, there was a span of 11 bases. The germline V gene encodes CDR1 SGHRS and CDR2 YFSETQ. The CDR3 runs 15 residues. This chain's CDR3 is CASSWDQGNTGELFF. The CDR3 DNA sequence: TGCGCCAGCAGCTGGGATCAGGGAAACACCGGGGAGCTGTTTTTT.

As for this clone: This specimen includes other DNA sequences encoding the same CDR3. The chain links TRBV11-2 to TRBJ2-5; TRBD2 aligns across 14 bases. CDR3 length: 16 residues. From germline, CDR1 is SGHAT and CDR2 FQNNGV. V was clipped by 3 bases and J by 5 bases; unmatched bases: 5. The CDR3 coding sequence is TGTGCCAGCAGCTTGGGACTAGCGGGAGTGCTCGAGACCCAGTACTTC. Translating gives CASSLGLAGVLETQYF.

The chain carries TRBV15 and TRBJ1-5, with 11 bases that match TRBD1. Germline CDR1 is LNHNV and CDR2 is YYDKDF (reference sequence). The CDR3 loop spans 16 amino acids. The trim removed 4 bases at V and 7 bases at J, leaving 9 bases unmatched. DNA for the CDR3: TGTGCCACCAGCATGGGGACAGGGGGTTCCGGACAGCCCCAGCATTTT. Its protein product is CATSMGTGGSGQPQHF.

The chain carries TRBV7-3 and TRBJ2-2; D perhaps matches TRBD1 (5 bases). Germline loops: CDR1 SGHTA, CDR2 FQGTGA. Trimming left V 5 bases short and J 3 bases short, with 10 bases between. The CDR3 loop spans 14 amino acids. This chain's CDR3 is CASSQTDYTGELFF. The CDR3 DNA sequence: TGTGCCAGCAGCCAGACAGATTACACCGGGGAGCTGTTTTTT.

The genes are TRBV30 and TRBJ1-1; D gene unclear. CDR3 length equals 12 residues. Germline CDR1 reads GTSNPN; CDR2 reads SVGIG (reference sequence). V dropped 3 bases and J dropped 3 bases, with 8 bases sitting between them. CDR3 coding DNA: TGTGCCTGGAGACGGCGGTACACTGAAGCTTTCTTT. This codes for CAWRRRYTEAFF.

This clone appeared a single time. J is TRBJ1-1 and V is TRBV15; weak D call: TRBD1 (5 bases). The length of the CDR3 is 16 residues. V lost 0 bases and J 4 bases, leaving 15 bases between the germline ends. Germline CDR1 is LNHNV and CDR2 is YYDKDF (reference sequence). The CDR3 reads CATSRDRTGELTEAFF. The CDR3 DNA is TGTGCCACCAGCAGAGATCGCACAGGAGAACTCACTGAAGCTTTCTTT.

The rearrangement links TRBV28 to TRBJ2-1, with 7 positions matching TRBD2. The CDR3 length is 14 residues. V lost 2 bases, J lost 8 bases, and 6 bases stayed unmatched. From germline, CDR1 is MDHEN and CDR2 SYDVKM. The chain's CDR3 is CASSLGGSDHEQFF. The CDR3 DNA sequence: TGTGCCAGCAGTTTAGGCGGGAGCGACCATGAGCAGTTCTTC.

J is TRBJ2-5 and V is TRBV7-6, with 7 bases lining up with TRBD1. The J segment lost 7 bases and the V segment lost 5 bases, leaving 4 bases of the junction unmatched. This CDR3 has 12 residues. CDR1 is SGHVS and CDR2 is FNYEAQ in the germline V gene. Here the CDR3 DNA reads TGTGCCAGCAGCACGCCAGGGGGGACCCAGTACTTC. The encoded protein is CASSTPGGTQYF.

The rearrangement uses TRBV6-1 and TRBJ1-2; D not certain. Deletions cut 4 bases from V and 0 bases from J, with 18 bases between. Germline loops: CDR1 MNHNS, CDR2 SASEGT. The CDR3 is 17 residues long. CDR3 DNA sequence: TGTGCCAGCAGTGCCGGTGCGTCAGGACGGGCTAACTATGGCTACACCTTC. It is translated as CASSAGASGRANYGYTF.

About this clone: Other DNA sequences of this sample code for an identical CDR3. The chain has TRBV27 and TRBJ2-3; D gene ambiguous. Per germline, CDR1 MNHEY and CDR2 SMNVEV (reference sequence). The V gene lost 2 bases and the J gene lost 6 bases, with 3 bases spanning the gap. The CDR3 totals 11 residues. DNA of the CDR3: TGTGCCAGCAGTTTAGAGGATACGCAGTATTTT. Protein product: CASSLEDTQYF.

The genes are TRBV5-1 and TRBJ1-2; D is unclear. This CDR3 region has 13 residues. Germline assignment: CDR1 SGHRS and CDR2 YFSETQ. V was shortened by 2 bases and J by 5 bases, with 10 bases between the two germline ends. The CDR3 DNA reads TGCGCCAGCAGCTTAGCGACGGAGTATGGCTACACCTTC. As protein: CASSLATEYGYTF. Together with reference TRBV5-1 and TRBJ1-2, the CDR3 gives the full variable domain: KAGVTQTPRYLIKTRGQQVTLSCSPISGHRSVSWYQQTPGQGLQFLFEYFSETQRNKGNFPGRFSGRQFSNSRSEMNVSTLELGDSALYLCASSLATEYGYTFGSGTRLTVV.